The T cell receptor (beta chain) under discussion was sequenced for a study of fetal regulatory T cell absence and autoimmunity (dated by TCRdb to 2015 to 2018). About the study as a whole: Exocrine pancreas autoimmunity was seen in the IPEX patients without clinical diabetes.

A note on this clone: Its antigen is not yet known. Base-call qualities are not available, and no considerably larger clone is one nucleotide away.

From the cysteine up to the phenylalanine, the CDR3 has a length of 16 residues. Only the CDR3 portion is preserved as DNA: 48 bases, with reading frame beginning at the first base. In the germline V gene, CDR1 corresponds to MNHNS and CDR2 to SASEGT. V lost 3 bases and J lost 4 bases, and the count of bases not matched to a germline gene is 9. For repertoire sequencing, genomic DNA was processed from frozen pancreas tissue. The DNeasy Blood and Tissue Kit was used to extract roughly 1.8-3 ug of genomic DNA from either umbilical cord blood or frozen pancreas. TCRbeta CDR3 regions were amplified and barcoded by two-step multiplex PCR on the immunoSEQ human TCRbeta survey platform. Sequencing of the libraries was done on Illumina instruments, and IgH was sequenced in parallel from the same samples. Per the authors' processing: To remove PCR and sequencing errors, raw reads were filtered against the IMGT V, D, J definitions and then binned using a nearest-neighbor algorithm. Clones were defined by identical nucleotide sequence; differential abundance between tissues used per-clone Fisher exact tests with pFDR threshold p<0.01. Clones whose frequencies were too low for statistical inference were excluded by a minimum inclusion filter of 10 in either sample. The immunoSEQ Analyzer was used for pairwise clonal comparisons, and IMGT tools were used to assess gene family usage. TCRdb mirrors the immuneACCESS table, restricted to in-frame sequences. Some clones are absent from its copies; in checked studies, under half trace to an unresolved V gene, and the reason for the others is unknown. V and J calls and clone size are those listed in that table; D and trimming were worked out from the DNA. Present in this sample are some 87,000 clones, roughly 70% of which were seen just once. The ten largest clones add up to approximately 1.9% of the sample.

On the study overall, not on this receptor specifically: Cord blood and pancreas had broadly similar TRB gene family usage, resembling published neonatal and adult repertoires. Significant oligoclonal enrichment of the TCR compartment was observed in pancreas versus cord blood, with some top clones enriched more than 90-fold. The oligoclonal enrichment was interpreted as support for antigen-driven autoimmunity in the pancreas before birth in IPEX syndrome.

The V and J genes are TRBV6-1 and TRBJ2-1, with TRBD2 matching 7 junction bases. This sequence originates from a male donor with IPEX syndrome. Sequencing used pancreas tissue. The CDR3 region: CASSDRLAGRYNEQFF. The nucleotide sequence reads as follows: TGTGCCAGCAGTGACCGACTAGCAGGACGATACAATGAGCAGTTCTTC.